Below, 16 T cell receptor beta chains from the same sample are listed, as sequenced in a study of molecular identifiers for immune sequencing clone quantification. Using its own MiXCR run on the PCR reads, TCRdb lists one record per CDR3 protein. The sample lists around 94,000 distinct CDR3 sequences; about a third were seen once. The sample was naive CD8+ T cells from blood, with Jurkat cell RNA spiked in. Subset defined: FACS-sorted CD8+CD4-CCR7+CD45RA+ naive T cells. The receptors shown here come from a human donor in good health. Some libraries in this study had Jurkat cell RNA spiked in.

This clonotype was counted ten times or more. The gene calls are TRBV28 and TRBJ1-1; tentatively, D is TRBD1 (6 bases). Trimming removed 5 bases from V and 0 bases from J, with 13 bases in between. Per the germline V gene, CDR1 is MDHEN and CDR2 is SYDVKM. The CDR3 covers 15 residues. CDR3 loop: CASSTRTDLNTEAFF. The CDR3 DNA sequence: TGTGCCAGCAGTACCAGGACAGACTTGAACACTGAAGCTTTCTTT.

This clonotype showed up just a few times. The CDR3 DNA reads TGTGCCAGCAGCTGGTTTGCTCTCCAAGAGACCCAGTACTTC. Encoded protein: CASSWFALQETQYF. This rearrangement joins TRBV13 to TRBJ2-5; D is undetermined. The CDR3 contains 14 residues. Trimming pared 4 bases from V and 1 base from J, leaving 10 bases between. Germline CDR1 is PRHDT and CDR2 is FYEKMQ (reference sequence).

V is TRBV27 and J is TRBJ2-1, with 7 bases that match TRBD1. With 4 bases clipped from V and 6 bases from J, the junction kept 6 bases outside the gene matches. Germline loops: CDR1 MNHEY, CDR2 SMNVEV (reference sequence). This CDR3 spans 14 amino acids. The CDR3 here is CASSCKGAGNEQFF. The CDR3 DNA sequence: TGTGCCAGCAGTTGCAAGGGGGCGGGCAATGAGCAGTTCTTC.

The table lists this clonotype with many counts. The V call is TRBV9, the J call TRBJ1-4; D gene unclear. With 0 bases removed from V and 4 bases from J, the gap between germline ends came to 7 bases. The CDR3 loop spans 14 amino acids. The germline V gene encodes CDR1 SGDLS and CDR2 YYNGEE. This chain's CDR3 is CASSVGSYNEKLFF. The DNA of the CDR3 is TGTGCCAGCAGCGTAGGAAGTTATAATGAAAAACTGTTTTTT.

About this clonotype itself: One end of the junction does not line up with germline, which may come from a read error. This rearrangement joins TRBV9 to TRBJ2-7; D might be TRBD1 or TRBD2, each matching 5 bases. Germline values: CDR1 SGDLS, CDR2 YYNGEE. The CDR3 covers 13 residues. The CDR3 sequence: CASSARGSYERYF. The DNA of the CDR3 is TGTGCCAGCAGCGCCCGGGGCTCCTACGAGCGGTACTTC.

The DNA of the CDR3 is TGTGCCAGCAGCGTTTGGACGGAGAACACTGAAGCTTTCTTT. It translates to CASSVWTENTEAFF. The rearrangement joins TRBV9 to TRBJ1-1, with no clear D. Per germline, CDR1 SGDLS and CDR2 YYNGEE. Trimming stripped 2 bases from V and 1 base from J, with 9 bases between. This CDR3 is built from 14 residues.

This clonotype has just a few counts. The chain has TRBV7-9 and TRBJ2-5; D may be TRBD2 (5 bases). CDR1 is SEHNR and CDR2 is FQNEAQ in the germline V gene (reference sequence). The V and J ends lost 5 bases and 1 base respectively, with 11 bases between them. The CDR3 is made up of 14 amino acids. The CDR3 region has the DNA TGTGCCAGCAGCCCCCCAGCGGCCCAAGAGACCCAGTACTTC. Its translation is CASSPPAAQETQYF.

V usage is TRBV9 and J usage is TRBJ2-3, with D possibly TRBD1 on 5 matching bases. Germline V gene data show CDR1 as SGDLS and CDR2 as YYNGEE. This CDR3 has 16 residues. Trimming took 0 bases from V and 3 from J, leaving 14 bases between them. The CDR3 DNA reads as TGTGCCAGCAGCGTAGAGGCAGGGTACTCGACAGATACGCAGTATTTT. Translation: CASSVEAGYSTDTQYF.

Note on this clonotype: A much larger clone sits a single nucleotide away, making a read error possible. The chain couples TRBV5-4 to TRBJ2-1; D remains ambiguous. The CDR3 runs to 12 residues. Germline CDR1 is SGHNT and CDR2 is YYREEE (reference sequence). The CDR3 DNA reads TGTGCCAGCAGCTTTCGCCCGGATGAGAAGTTCTTC. It specifies CASSFRPDEKFF.

V usage is TRBV4-3 and J usage is TRBJ2-7; D gene unclear. Germline V gene lookup returns CDR1 LGHNA and CDR2 YSLEER. Deletions cut 0 bases from V and 2 bases from J, with 11 bases between. The CDR3 consists of 15 residues. In DNA, the CDR3 is TGCGCCAGCAGCCAAGATATCCGGACCCCCTACGAGCAGTACTTC. It translates to CASSQDIRTPYEQYF.

The chain employs TRBV29-1 and TRBJ1-2, with 7 bases fitting TRBD1. This CDR3 contains 14 residues. V trimming: 0 bases; J trimming: 4 bases; junction bases outside the gene matches: 5. CDR1 and CDR2 (germline): SQVTM, ANQGSEA. The CDR3: CSVEDHAGGYGYTF. CDR3 in DNA: TGCAGCGTTGAAGATCATGCAGGGGGCTATGGCTACACCTTC.

V gene TRBV5-3 combines with J gene TRBJ1-2; 9 nucleotides line up with TRBD1. TRBV5-3 is classed as an ORF, of uncertain function. The CDR3 sequence is 15 residues long. Trimming at V came to 8 bases and at J to 4 bases, leaving 12 bases not matched to a gene. CDR3 coding DNA: TGTGCCAGCAACATACGGACAGGGGTAGGCTATGGCTACACCTTC. Residues: CASNIRTGVGYGYTF.

This chain uses TRBV20-1 with TRBJ2-3, with D perhaps TRBD2 (7 bases). The V end lost 1 base, the J end lost 3 bases, and 17 bases lay between the germline ends. CDR1 is DFQATT and CDR2 is SNEGSKA in the germline V gene (reference sequence). CDR3 length: 16 amino acids. The CDR3 here is CSARGGGARGTDTQYF. The CDR3 DNA reads as TGCAGTGCTAGAGGTGGGGGGGCGCGAGGAACAGATACGCAGTATTTT.

This clonotype was observed many times. The CDR3 DNA follows: TGTGCCAGCAGCTTGGAGCCCGGGACAGGACAAGAGACCCAGTACTTC. It yields the protein CASSLEPGTGQETQYF. The chain employs TRBV5-6 and TRBJ2-5, with 8 bases matching TRBD1. Germline V gene data show CDR1 as SGHDT and CDR2 as YYEEEE. The V and J ends lost 0 bases and 2 bases, in that order; junction bases with no gene match: 6. The CDR3 contains 16 residues.

This clonotype was observed at least ten times. The chain has TRBV20-1 and TRBJ2-7; D could derive from TRBD1 or TRBD2 (5 bases each). Germline CDR1 reads DFQATT; CDR2 reads SNEGSKA (reference sequence). The CDR3 extends over 13 amino acids. This CDR3 is CSEALEGSYEQYF. In nucleotides, the CDR3 is TGCAGCGAGGCCCTCGAGGGGTCCTACGAGCAGTACTTC.

The chain links TRBV7-9 to TRBJ1-5; D might be TRBD1 (5 bases). The CDR3 consists of 15 residues. Germline values: CDR1 SEHNR, CDR2 FQNEAQ (reference sequence). Trimming left V 0 bases short and J 7 bases short, with 13 bases between. As DNA, the CDR3 is TGTGCCAGCAGCTTAGCAGTGTCGGGGGAACAGCCCCAGCATTTT. Its translation is CASSLAVSGEQPQHF.